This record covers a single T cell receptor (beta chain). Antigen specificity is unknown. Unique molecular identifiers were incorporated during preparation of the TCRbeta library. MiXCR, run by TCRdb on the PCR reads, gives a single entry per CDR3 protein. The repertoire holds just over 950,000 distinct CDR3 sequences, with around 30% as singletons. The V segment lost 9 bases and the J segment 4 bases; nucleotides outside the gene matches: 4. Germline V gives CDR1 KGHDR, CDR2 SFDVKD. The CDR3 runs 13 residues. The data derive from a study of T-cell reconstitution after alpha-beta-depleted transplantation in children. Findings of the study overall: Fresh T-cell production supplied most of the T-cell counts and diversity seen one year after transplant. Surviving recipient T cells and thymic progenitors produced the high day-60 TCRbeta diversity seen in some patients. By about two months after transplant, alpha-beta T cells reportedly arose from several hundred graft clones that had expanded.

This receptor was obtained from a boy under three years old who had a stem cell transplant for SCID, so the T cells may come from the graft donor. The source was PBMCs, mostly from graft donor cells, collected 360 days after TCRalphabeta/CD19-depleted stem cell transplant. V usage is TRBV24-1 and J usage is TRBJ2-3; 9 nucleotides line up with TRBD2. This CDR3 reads CATGAGGPDTQYF. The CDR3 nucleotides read TGTGCCACCGGAGCGGGGGGCCCAGATACGCAGTATTTT.